This TCR beta chain was captured in a study of spatial heterogeneity in lung cancer. Overall study context: Among detected sequences, beta-chain ones consistently exceeded alpha-chain ones in number. From matched bulk RNA-seq came a T cell module score, which showed a strong correlation with TCR transcript counts in tumor regions. Study-wide points: Counts that tracked tumor mutation counts were those of expanded intratumoral alpha and beta TCRs.

The library protocol tagged each TCR cDNA with a unique molecular identifier. TCRdb processed the 5' RACE reads anew with MiXCR; each CDR3 protein has one entry. In the table there are under 6,500 distinct CDR3 sequences, approximately 1.2% of which are singletons. Described time point: sample taken at primary tumor resection. Whole RNA was taken from tumor, nontumor lung or frozen PBMC; it was then sequenced unsorted. V dropped 5 bases and J dropped 3; count of bases not matched to a gene: 12. CDR1 MNHNS and CDR2 SASEGT come from the germline V gene. This CDR3 has 17 residues. There are many counts of this clonotype. The antigen remains undetermined.

The sample consisted of lung tumor tissue, taken at surgery. The V and J genes are TRBV6-1 and TRBJ2-3, with 9 positions matching TRBD2. The receptor's source is a male donor with early-stage non-small cell lung cancer. CDR3 sequence (DNA): TGTGCCAGCAGTAGTATAGCGGGGGCCCCTGGAACAGATACGCAGTATTTT. Amino acid sequence: CASSSIAGAPGTDTQYF.